Included here is one TCR beta chain sequence, with context. Those enrolled, adults aged roughly 18 to 90 years, came from 24 US areas. Cohort 3 recovery required two negative PCRs, clearance, or symptom resolution. CDR1 and CDR2 from the germline V gene are MGHRA and YSYEKL. The CDR3 consists of 15 residues. Trimming cost V 4 bases and J 8 bases; bases outside gene matches: 12. This table comes from immunoSEQ multiplex PCR, and its TCRdb copy is limited to in-frame clones, with some not included. The sample shows some 250,000 clones, about nine tenths of them seen only once. This record belongs to a study of blood T cell repertoires in COVID-19. Study summary: There were acute and convalescent COVID-19 samples, and they came from the United States, Italy and Spain.

This receptor was identified in a man aged 18 to 30 who had recovered from COVID-19. Sequencing input: PBMCs or T cells enriched from blood (not recorded which). The V call is TRBV4-1, the J call TRBJ1-2; 8 bases align to TRBD1. CDR3 sequence (DNA): TGCGCCAGCAGCCCTCCGGACAGGGAGGCTGCAGGCTACACCTTC. Translation gives CASSPPDREAAGYTF.